One and the same sample provided the 4 T cell receptor beta chains below, sequenced in a study of blood T cell repertoires in COVID-19. Clones were read by immunoSEQ multiplex PCR, and TCRdb kept only the in-frame ones, dropping some. The sample shows 150,000 or so clones, 81% of them seen only once. Sequencing was performed on PBMCs or T cells enriched from blood (not recorded which). These TCRs come from a middle-aged woman with acute COVID-19.

The rearrangement links TRBV9 to TRBJ1-1; the match to TRBD1 covers 8 bases. The V gene end was trimmed by 4 bases and the J gene end by 6 bases; junction bases not matched to a gene: 5. CDR1 and CDR2 (germline): SGDLS, YYNGEE. This CDR3 region has 13 residues. CDR3 sequence (DNA): TGTGCCAGCAGCTCAGGGGGCGGTTCTGAAGCTTTCTTT. Its protein product is CASSSGGGSEAFF.

Only one count was recorded for this clone. The chain is built from TRBV19 and TRBJ2-3; 7 positions agree with TRBD2. Germline values: CDR1 LNHDA, CDR2 SQIVND (reference sequence). The CDR3 totals 16 residues. With 3 bases clipped from V and 6 bases from J, the junction kept 12 bases outside the gene matches. The CDR3 DNA reads as TGTGCCAGTAGTATGACGGGCGGGAGTAGGTCGGATACGCAGTATTTT. It specifies CASSMTGGSRSDTQYF.

The V and J genes are TRBV11-3 and TRBJ2-5, with TRBD2 matching 10 bases. The V and J ends lost 5 bases and 7 bases, in that order; junction bases with no gene match: 10. The CDR3 has 15 amino acids. The germline CDR1 and CDR2 sequences are SGHNT and YENEEA. The CDR3 region is CASSPASGSRGTQYF. CDR3 DNA: TGTGCCAGCAGCCCAGCTAGCGGGAGCCGAGGGACCCAGTACTTC.

The chain recombines TRBV3-1 (or the pseudogene TRBV3-2) with TRBJ2-5, with TRBD2 matching 11 bases. This CDR3 region has 15 residues. Germline V gene data show CDR1 as LGHDT and CDR2 as YNNKEL (reference sequence). The V segment lost 6 bases and the J segment 0 bases; nucleotides outside the gene matches: 3. The CDR3 DNA sequence: TGTGCCAGCAGTCGGACTAGCGGGTACCAAGAGACCCAGTACTTC. It translates to CASSRTSGYQETQYF.